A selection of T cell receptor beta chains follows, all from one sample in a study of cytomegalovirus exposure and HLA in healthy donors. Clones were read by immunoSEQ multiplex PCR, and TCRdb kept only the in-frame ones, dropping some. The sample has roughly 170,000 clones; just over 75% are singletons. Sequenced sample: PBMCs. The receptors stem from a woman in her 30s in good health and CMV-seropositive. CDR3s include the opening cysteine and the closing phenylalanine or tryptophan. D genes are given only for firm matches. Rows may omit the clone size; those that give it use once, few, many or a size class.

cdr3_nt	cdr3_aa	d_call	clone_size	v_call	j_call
TGCAGCGTAGGGGTCCTTATATCCACAGATACGCAGTATTTT	CSVGVLISTDTQYF	NA	once	TRBV29-1	TRBJ2-3
TGTGCCATCAGTCCGGGGGGAACAGATACGCAGTATTTT	CAISPGGTDTQYF	TRBD2	NA	TRBV10-3	TRBJ2-3
TGTGCCAGCAGCTTTACTAGTTTGGGTGAGCAGTTCTTC	CASSFTSLGEQFF	NA	NA	TRBV11-2	TRBJ2-1
TGCGCCAGCAGCTTGGAGGCAGGGAGGGACGGGGAGCTGTTTTTT	CASSLEAGRDGELFF	TRBD2	NA	TRBV5-1	TRBJ2-2
TGCGCCAGCAGCTTGGGTATAGGACAGTTAGCCTACGAGCAGTACTTC	CASSLGIGQLAYEQYF	NA	NA	TRBV5-1	TRBJ2-7
TGTGCCATCAGTGGCGGGTACGAGCAGTACTTC	CAISGGYEQYF	NA	once	TRBV10-3	TRBJ2-7
TGTGCTAGTGGTTTGCAAGGGGCTGCCGGGGAGCTGTTTTTT	CASGLQGAAGELFF	NA	once	TRBV12-5	TRBJ2-2
TGTGCCAGCAGTCCACAGAGTAGTAACATTCAGTACTTC	CASSPQSSNIQYF	NA	NA	TRBV7-9	TRBJ2-4
TGTGCCAGTAGTATAGACCGGGGGCTAGCGGGCCGCTACAATGAGCAGTTCTTC	CASSIDRGLAGRYNEQFF	TRBD2	NA	TRBV19	TRBJ2-1
TGTGCCAGCTCCGGGACAGGGGGCGCCGGGGATCAGCCCCAGCATTTT	CASSGTGGAGDQPQHF	TRBD1	NA	TRBV11-2	TRBJ1-5
TGCGCCAGCAGCCACGCCCGAGGGGGCGTAGGAGAGACCCAGTACTTC	CASSHARGGVGETQYF	TRBD1	once	TRBV4-1	TRBJ2-5
TGTGCCAGTAGTATGAACAGGGGTGACGAGCAGTACTTC	CASSMNRGDEQYF	TRBD1	NA	TRBV19	TRBJ2-7
TGTGCCAGCAGCCAAGATACAGGGGATCACTATGGCTACACCTTC	CASSQDTGDHYGYTF	TRBD1	NA	TRBV4-2	TRBJ1-2
TGTGCCATCAAGCCTAGGGGTACCTACGAGCAGTACTTC	CAIKPRGTYEQYF	NA	NA	TRBV6-1	TRBJ2-7
TGCGCCAGCAGCGGGGGACTAGCGGGGGAGACCCAGTACTTC	CASSGGLAGETQYF	TRBD2	NA	TRBV5-1	TRBJ2-5
TGTGCCAGCAGCCGACAGGACCACGTTTCCTACGAGCAGTACTTC	CASSRQDHVSYEQYF	NA	NA	TRBV7-8	TRBJ2-7
TGCGCCAGCAGCTTGGTGGTTAGCTCCTACAATGAGCAGTTCTTC	CASSLVVSSYNEQFF	NA	NA	TRBV5-1	TRBJ2-1
TGTGCTAGTGGTTTTGTAGGGGCCCCCGGCTACACCTTC	CASGFVGAPGYTF	NA	NA	TRBV12-5	TRBJ1-2
TGTGCCAGCAGTTTTGCGGGAGTCAGCCACAATGAGCAGTTCTTC	CASSFAGVSHNEQFF	TRBD2	NA	TRBV27	TRBJ2-1
TGCGCCAGCAGTGGGGGACTGAATAGCAATCAGCCCCAGCATTTT	CASSGGLNSNQPQHF	NA	NA	TRBV10-1	TRBJ1-5
TGTGCCAGCAGTTGGACAGGGGTCGAGCAGTTCTTC	CASSWTGVEQFF	TRBD1	NA	TRBV27	TRBJ2-1
TGTGCCAGCAGCTTAGATGGAGTAAATGAGCAGTTCTTC	CASSLDGVNEQFF	NA	NA	TRBV11-2	TRBJ2-1
TGTGCCAGCAGTGAATTGGGGGGAGCGAGGACCGGGGAGCTGTTTTTT	CASSELGGARTGELFF	NA	NA	TRBV25-1	TRBJ2-2
TGTGCCAGCAGTCCGACGGACAGGTACAATGAGCAGTTCTTC	CASSPTDRYNEQFF	TRBD1	NA	TRBV28	TRBJ2-1
TGTGCCTTCATAAGGGGGGGCGGCACTGAAGCTTTCTTT	CAFIRGGGTEAFF	NA	NA	TRBV30	TRBJ1-1
TGTGCCAGCTCACCATCAGAGCAGGGGGCATGGGGCTACACCTTC	CASSPSEQGAWGYTF	TRBD1	NA	TRBV18	TRBJ1-2
TGTGCCAGCAGCTCCCGGGTTGCAGATACGCAGTATTTT	CASSSRVADTQYF	NA	NA	TRBV4-2	TRBJ2-3
TGTGCCAGCAGCCGGGACAGAAACTATGGCTACACCTTC	CASSRDRNYGYTF	TRBD1	NA	TRBV14	TRBJ1-2
TGTGCCAGCAGCCTCGACAGGGCAGTCTCCTACGAGCAGTACTTC	CASSLDRAVSYEQYF	TRBD1	NA	TRBV13	TRBJ2-7
TGTGCCAGCAGCGTAACGTGGCAGGGGACCTACAATGAGCAGTTCTTC	CASSVTWQGTYNEQFF	NA	NA	TRBV7-2	TRBJ2-1
TGTGCCAGCACAGGGGCTGGAAACACCATATATTTT	CASTGAGNTIYF	NA	NA	TRBV6-5	TRBJ1-3
TGTGCCAGCAGCACGACAGGGGGCGATGAAAAACTGTTTTTT	CASSTTGGDEKLFF	TRBD1	once	TRBV14	TRBJ1-4
TGTGCCAGCAGTTACTCGACAACTCTAGCTGATAATGAAGCTTTCTTT	CASSYSTTLADNEAFF	NA	few	TRBV6-6	TRBJ1-1
TGTGCCAGCAGCTTTACAGACAATGAGCAGTTCTTC	CASSFTDNEQFF	NA	NA	TRBV5-5	TRBJ2-1
TGTGCCTGGAGTCCCGGGATAACAAATGGCTACACCTTC	CAWSPGITNGYTF	NA	NA	TRBV30	TRBJ1-2
TGCGCCAGCAGCCAAGGACAGGTGGGAATGGGCACAGATACGCAGTATTTT	CASSQGQVGMGTDTQYF	NA	NA	TRBV4-1	TRBJ2-3
TGTGCCAGCAGGACCGGGACAGGGGATTACTATGGCTACACCTTC	CASRTGTGDYYGYTF	TRBD1	NA	TRBV6-6	TRBJ1-2
TGTGCCAGCAGTTCCCCCGGGGTCTCCTACGAGCAGTACTTC	CASSSPGVSYEQYF	NA	NA	TRBV28	TRBJ2-7
TGTGCCAGCAGCCCGGGACAGCCCTACGAGCAGTACTTC	CASSPGQPYEQYF	TRBD1	NA	TRBV11-2	TRBJ2-7
TGTGCCAGCAGTGCGACTAGCGGGAGTGGGGAGACCCAGTACTTC	CASSATSGSGETQYF	TRBD2	NA	TRBV6-4	TRBJ2-5
TGTGCCAGCTCACTACGGACCGGGACAAAAAACGAGCAGTACTTC	CASSLRTGTKNEQYF	NA	few	TRBV18	TRBJ2-7
TGTGCCAGCAGCTTGTACGGGATAAGCGACAATGAGCAGTTCTTC	CASSLYGISDNEQFF	NA	few	TRBV11-3	TRBJ2-1